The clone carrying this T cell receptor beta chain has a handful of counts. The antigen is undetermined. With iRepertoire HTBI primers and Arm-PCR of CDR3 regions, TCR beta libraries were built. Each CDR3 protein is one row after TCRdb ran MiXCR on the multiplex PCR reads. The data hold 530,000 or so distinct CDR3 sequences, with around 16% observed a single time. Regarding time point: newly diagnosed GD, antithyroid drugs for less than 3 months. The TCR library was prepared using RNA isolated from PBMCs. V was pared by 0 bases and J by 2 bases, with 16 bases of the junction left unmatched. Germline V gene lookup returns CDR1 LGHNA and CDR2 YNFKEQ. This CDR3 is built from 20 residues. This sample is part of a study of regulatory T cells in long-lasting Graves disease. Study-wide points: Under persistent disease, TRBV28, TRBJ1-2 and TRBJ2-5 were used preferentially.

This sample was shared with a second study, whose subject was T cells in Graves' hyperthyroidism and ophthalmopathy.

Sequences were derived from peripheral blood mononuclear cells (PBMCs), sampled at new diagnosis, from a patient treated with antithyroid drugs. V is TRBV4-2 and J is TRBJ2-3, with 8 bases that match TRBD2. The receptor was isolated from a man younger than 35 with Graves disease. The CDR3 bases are TGTGCCAGCAGCCAAGAAGCCGACCCCCGCTTAGCGGGATACACAGATACGCAGTATTTT. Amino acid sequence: CASSQEADPRLAGYTDTQYF.